The 28 T cell receptor beta chains below were found in one sample sequenced in a study of post-analysis software for immune sequencing data. For these receptors, no antigen is known. Overall study results and limits: TRBV5-6, TRBV5-1 and TRBV20-1 belonged to a set of five TRBV segments that were more frequent in patients than controls.

The TCR beta cDNA libraries contained unique molecular identifiers. TCRdb called the PCR reads again in MiXCR, with one record for every CDR3 protein. The sample records around 770,000 distinct CDR3 sequences, about 43% being singletons. Sequencing was done on a sample of blood. The receptors here all came from a girl between 5 and 17 years old with multiple sclerosis.

This clonotype showed up just a few times. This rearrangement joins TRBV4-3 to TRBJ2-7; D gene ambiguous. This CDR3 comprises 15 residues. Per the germline V gene, CDR1 is LGHNA and CDR2 is YSLEER. Trimming took off 1 base at V and 3 bases at J, with 13 bases between the two ends. The CDR3 DNA sequence: TGCGCCAGCAGCCAAGGGAAGGCCAGCAGCTACGAGCAGTACTTC. Its protein is CASSQGKASSYEQYF.

This chain joins TRBV12-3 or TRBV12-4 and TRBJ2-1; tentative D call: TRBD1 (5 bases). The germline V and J ends were trimmed by 10 bases and 4 bases, with 14 bases remaining between them. The CDR3 has 13 amino acids. CDR3 sequence: CATRQINYNEQFF. DNA of the CDR3: TGTGCCACTCGACAGATTAATTACAATGAGCAGTTCTTC.

This chain links TRBV7-6 with TRBJ2-1; 7 positions match TRBD2. The V gene end was trimmed by 5 bases and the J gene end by 3 bases; junction bases not matched to a gene: 1. The germline gives CDR1 SGHVS, CDR2 FNYEAQ. There are 13 residues in the CDR3. The CDR3 here is CASSGDYYNEQFF. As DNA, the CDR3 is TGTGCCAGCAGCGGGGACTACTACAATGAGCAGTTCTTC.

The genes are TRBV5-6 and TRBJ2-5, with 9 nucleotides matching TRBD2. Germline values: CDR1 SGHDT, CDR2 YYEEEE. The V gene end was trimmed by 5 bases and the J gene end by 2 bases; junction bases not matched to a gene: 7. CDR3 length equals 15 residues. As DNA, the CDR3 is TGTGCCAGCAGTTCGATAGCGGGAGTTCAAGAGACCCAGTACTTC. Amino acids: CASSSIAGVQETQYF.

The table lists this clonotype with many counts. The chain combines TRBV11-1 with TRBJ2-7; D might be TRBD1 or TRBD2, each matching 5 bases. V lost 5 bases and J 3 bases, leaving 14 bases between the germline ends. This CDR3 region has 14 residues. Germline V gene lookup returns CDR1 SGHAT and CDR2 FQDESV (reference sequence). The CDR3 loop reads CASSPWGNSYEQYF. The CDR3 DNA reads TGTGCCAGCAGCCCGTGGGGGAATAGCTACGAGCAGTACTTC.

The chain uses TRBV7-2 and TRBJ2-1, with a possible D match to TRBD2 (5 bases). The ends were cut back, 7 bases at V and 7 bases at J, with 14 bases in the middle. This CDR3 contains 13 residues. In germline, CDR1 is SGHTA, CDR2 FQGNSA. CDR3 in amino acids: CASKGGPRNEQFF. The CDR3 nucleotides read TGTGCCAGCAAAGGAGGCCCAAGGAATGAGCAGTTCTTC.

This clonotype was seen repeatedly, ten times or more. This chain joins TRBV20-1 and TRBJ2-7; tentative D call: TRBD2 (5 bases). V was shortened by 6 bases and J by 0 bases, with 15 bases between the two germline ends. From germline, CDR1 is DFQATT and CDR2 SNEGSKA (reference sequence). The CDR3 spans 14 residues. Written as DNA, the CDR3 is TGCAGTGCGGTGATAGCCGCGGGCTCCTACGAGCAGTACTTC. Translation gives CSAVIAAGSYEQYF.

This sequence joins TRBV3-1 and TRBJ2-7, with no clear D. The V end was cut by 0 bases, the J end by 0 bases, with 12 bases between. Germline V gene lookup returns CDR1 LGHDT and CDR2 YNNKEL (reference sequence). CDR3 length equals 16 residues. CDR3 sequence reads: CASSQDRTVYSYEQYF. In DNA, the CDR3 is TGTGCCAGCAGCCAAGATAGAACAGTGTACTCCTACGAGCAGTACTTC.

This clonotype was observed a few times. V is TRBV5-1 and J is TRBJ2-1, with 9 positions matching TRBD1. Germline V gene data show CDR1 as SGHRS and CDR2 as YFSETQ. V shed 4 bases and J 4 bases; nucleotides not matched to a gene: 3. This CDR3 is built from 14 residues. The CDR3 loop reads CASSIGTGYNEQFF. The CDR3 DNA reads as TGCGCCAGCAGCATCGGGACAGGGTACAATGAGCAGTTCTTC.

The V call is TRBV5-1, the J call TRBJ2-3, with a possible D match to TRBD2 (5 bases). The CDR3 loop spans 16 amino acids. The V gene's germline CDR1 is SGHRS and CDR2 YFSETQ. Trimming took 5 bases from V and 0 from J, leaving 16 bases between them. The DNA for the CDR3 is TGCGCCAGCAGGCTGAGGGTCGCGGCTAGCACAGATACGCAGTATTTT. Its protein is CASRLRVAASTDTQYF.

This clonotype has a handful of counts. The V gene is TRBV7-9, the J gene TRBJ2-7, with D perhaps TRBD2 (6 bases). The CDR3 runs 13 residues. CDR1 and CDR2 from the germline V gene are SEHNR and FQNEAQ (reference sequence). The ends were cut back, 5 bases at V and 6 bases at J, with 14 bases in the middle. CDR3 protein: CASSPGTPREQYF. CDR3 coding DNA: TGTGCCAGCAGCCCCGGGACTCCTCGCGAGCAGTACTTC. Complete variable domain (other parts from reference TRBV7-9 and TRBJ2-7): DTGVSQNPRHKITKRGQNVTFRCDPISEHNRLYWYRQTLGQGPEFLTYFQNEAQLEKSRLLSDRFSAERPKGSFSTLEIQRTEQGDSAMYLCASSPGTPREQYFGPGTRLTVT.

This clonotype was seen a handful of times. V and J are TRBV29-1 and TRBJ2-5; no clear D gene. CDR3 length equals 15 residues. CDR1 is SQVTM, CDR2 ANQGSEA, per germline. V shed 2 bases and J shed 2 bases, with 15 bases lying between them. The CDR3 region is CSVELPGLRQETQYF. CDR3 DNA: TGCAGCGTTGAACTTCCAGGCCTAAGACAAGAGACCCAGTACTTC.

This chain joins TRBV20-1 and TRBJ2-1; D might be TRBD1 (5 bases). CDR3 length: 14 amino acids. V dropped 0 bases and J dropped 10 bases, with 16 bases sitting between them. CDR1 and CDR2 (germline): DFQATT, SNEGSKA (reference sequence). CDR3 amino acids: CSARDGQWTKEQFF. In DNA, the CDR3 is TGCAGTGCTAGAGACGGGCAATGGACAAAAGAGCAGTTCTTC.

The gene calls are TRBV5-1 and TRBJ1-4, with 8 nucleotides matching TRBD1. V lost 0 bases and J lost 7; bases outside the gene matches: 8. The CDR3 loop spans 16 amino acids. CDR1 is SGHRS, CDR2 YFSETQ, per germline. CDR3 loop: CASSLAGGRGREKLFF. For the CDR3, the DNA is TGCGCCAGCAGCTTGGCCGGTGGCAGGGGGCGTGAAAAACTGTTTTTT.

For this clonotype: At one end the junction does not follow the germline gene, possibly because of a read error. This sequence joins TRBV20-1 and TRBJ1-5; no reliable D call. CDR1 DFQATT and CDR2 SNEGSKA come from the germline V gene (reference sequence). CDR3 size: 14 residues. The CDR3 here is CSARSGVSSQPQHF. The CDR3 DNA follows: TGCAGTGCCCGCTCCGGGGTTAGCAGTCAGCCCCAGCATTTT.

The J gene is TRBJ1-4, the V gene TRBV29-1; D unresolved. CDR1 and CDR2 from the germline V gene are SQVTM and ANQGSEA. CDR3 size: 14 residues. V lost 7 bases to trimming and J lost 7 bases, with 19 bases between them. The chain's CDR3 is CSASTSGFGEKLFF. CDR3 in DNA: TGCAGCGCTTCCACCTCAGGTTTTGGTGAAAAACTGTTTTTT.

The chain recombines TRBV20-1 with TRBJ2-5; the match to TRBD1 covers 10 bases. Germline V gene lookup returns CDR1 DFQATT and CDR2 SNEGSKA (reference sequence). Germline trimming cut 3 bases from V and 5 bases from J; bases unmatched to any gene: 6. The CDR3 extends over 14 amino acids. In DNA, the CDR3 is TGCAGTGCTAGGGGACAGGGGCTGGTCGAGACCCAGTACTTC. Encoded protein: CSARGQGLVETQYF.

The rearrangement joins TRBV7-3 to TRBJ2-3; D remains unclear. CDR1 is SGHTA and CDR2 is FQGTGA in the germline V gene. Deletions cut 2 bases from V and 7 bases from J, with 13 bases between. The CDR3 consists of 14 residues. The CDR3 region has the DNA TGTGCCAGCAGCTTAGGCCTTACCATGCATACGCAGTATTTT. It codes for CASSLGLTMHTQYF.

This clonotype was detected only a few times. The chain carries TRBV7-8 and TRBJ2-1, with D perhaps being TRBD1 or TRBD2 (5 bases each). V shed 0 bases and J shed 6 bases, with 9 bases lying between them. The CDR3 has 14 amino acids. Germline-derived CDR1 and CDR2 are SGHVS and FQNEAQ. As DNA, the CDR3 is TGTGCCAGCAGCTTAGCCCAGAGGGGCAATGAGCAGTTCTTC. Its translation is CASSLAQRGNEQFF.

This chain links TRBV4-1 with TRBJ2-7, with unresolved D. The CDR3 consists of 15 residues. Germline V gene data show CDR1 as MGHRA and CDR2 as YSYEKL. Trimming pared 0 bases from V and 3 bases from J, leaving 12 bases between. CDR3 amino acids: CASSQEGSDDYEQYF. In DNA form, the CDR3 reads TGCGCCAGCAGCCAAGAGGGCTCCGACGACTACGAGCAGTACTTC.

This chain uses TRBV12-3 or TRBV12-4 with TRBJ1-1; D might be TRBD1 (6 bases). Deletions cut 8 bases from V and 1 base from J, with 20 bases between. This CDR3 spans 16 amino acids. The CDR3 reads CASRRRGKGPNTEAFF. CDR3 nucleotides: TGTGCCAGCCGTCGAAGGGGGAAAGGCCCGAACACTGAAGCTTTCTTT.

This clonotype was seen a few times. This chain links TRBV7-9 with TRBJ2-7, with D possibly matching TRBD2 (6 bases). The CDR3 totals 14 residues. Germline V gives CDR1 SEHNR, CDR2 FQNEAQ (reference sequence). V was clipped by 4 bases and J by 1 base, with 11 bases between them. The CDR3 sequence: CASSSGVASYEQYF. CDR3 DNA: TGTGCCAGCAGCTCGGGAGTGGCGTCCTACGAGCAGTACTTC. Full variable domain (missing parts from reference TRBV7-9 and TRBJ2-7): DTGVSQNPRHKITKRGQNVTFRCDPISEHNRLYWYRQTLGQGPEFLTYFQNEAQLEKSRLLSDRFSAERPKGSFSTLEIQRTEQGDSAMYLCASSSGVASYEQYFGPGTRLTVT.

The chain joins TRBV20-1 to TRBJ2-1, with D possibly TRBD2 on 5 matching bases. Germline CDR1 reads DFQATT; CDR2 reads SNEGSKA (reference sequence). The CDR3 has 15 residues. V was clipped by 6 bases and J by 2 bases, with 17 bases between them. CDR3 region: CSATAKRSTYNEQFF. Here the CDR3 DNA reads TGCAGTGCAACAGCAAAGCGGAGTACCTACAATGAGCAGTTCTTC.

J is TRBJ1-2 and V is TRBV6-1; 9 bases fit TRBD1. In germline, CDR1 is MNHNS, CDR2 SASEGT. The CDR3 has 17 residues. Unmatched junction bases numbered 11, after V lost 2 bases and J lost 4 bases. The chain's CDR3 is CASSEWGGQGPGYGYTF. The CDR3 coding sequence is TGTGCCAGCAGTGAATGGGGAGGACAGGGGCCTGGCTATGGCTACACCTTC.

This chain uses TRBV10-3 with TRBJ2-7, with D possibly matching TRBD2 (5 bases). V lost 8 bases, J lost 1 base, and 15 bases lay in between. CDR3 size: 14 residues. Germline-derived CDR1 and CDR2 are ENHRY and SYGVKD. This CDR3 is CAIGVGTGSYEQYF. The CDR3 nucleotides read TGTGCCATCGGTGTGGGTACGGGGTCCTACGAGCAGTACTTC.

The chain couples TRBV6-1 to TRBJ2-7; 13 positions match TRBD2. Germline CDR1 MNHNS, CDR2 SASEGT. This CDR3 comprises 17 residues. The J segment lost 6 bases and the V segment lost 5 bases, leaving 13 bases of the junction unmatched. The CDR3 loop reads CASSKQLAGGSPSEQYF. CDR3 coding DNA: TGTGCCAGCAGTAAACAACTAGCGGGAGGGTCCCCAAGCGAGCAGTACTTC.

This chain connects TRBV6-6 to TRBJ1-5, with 8 bases matching TRBD1. The V and J ends lost 6 bases and 11 bases, in that order; junction bases with no gene match: 3. The CDR3 consists of 11 residues. Germline V gene data show CDR1 as MNHNY and CDR2 as SVGAGI (reference sequence). CDR3 nucleotides: TGTGCCAGCAGCCAGGACAGGGCCCAGCATTTT. Its translation is CASSQDRAQHF.

This chain links TRBV12-3 or TRBV12-4 with TRBJ2-6; D unclear. The CDR3 runs 14 residues. V was trimmed by 3 bases and J by 8 bases, leaving 11 bases between them. The CDR3 region is CASSFGGPPNVLTF. As DNA, the CDR3 is TGTGCCAGCAGTTTTGGTGGACCGCCCAACGTCCTGACTTTC.